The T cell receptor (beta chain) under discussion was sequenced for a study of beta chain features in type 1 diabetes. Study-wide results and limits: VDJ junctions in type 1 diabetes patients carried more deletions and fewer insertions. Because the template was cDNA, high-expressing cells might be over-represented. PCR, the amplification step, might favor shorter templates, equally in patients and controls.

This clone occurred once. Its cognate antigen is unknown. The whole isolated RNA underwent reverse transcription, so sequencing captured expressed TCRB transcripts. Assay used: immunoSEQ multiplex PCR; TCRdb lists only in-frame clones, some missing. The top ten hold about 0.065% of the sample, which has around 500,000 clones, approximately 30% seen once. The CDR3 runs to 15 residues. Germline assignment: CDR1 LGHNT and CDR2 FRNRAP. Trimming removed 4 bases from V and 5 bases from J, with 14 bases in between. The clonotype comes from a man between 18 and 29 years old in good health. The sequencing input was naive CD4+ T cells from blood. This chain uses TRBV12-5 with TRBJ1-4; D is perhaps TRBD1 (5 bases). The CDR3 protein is CASGWTGAGNEKLFF. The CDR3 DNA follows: TGTGCTAGTGGTTGGACCGGGGCAGGGAATGAAAAACTGTTTTTT.